The entry that follows covers one T cell receptor (beta chain) sequence. In nominal health when sampled, donors likely had unrecorded immune exposures nonetheless. This entry comes from a study of cytomegalovirus exposure and HLA in healthy donors. The germline V gene has CDR1 SNHLY and CDR2 FYNNEI. V lost 4 bases and J lost 1, with 7 bases in between. The CDR3 spans 13 residues. 13 Jbeta primers and 60 Vbeta primers were used for the PCR. Clones were read by immunoSEQ multiplex PCR, and TCRdb kept only the in-frame ones, dropping some. This repertoire shows 55,000 to 70,000 clones, 75% to 85% found once; its top ten account for almost 6%.

The TCR sequence derives from a male donor in good health and CMV-seronegative. The gene calls are TRBV2 and TRBJ1-1; D remains unclear. The material sequenced was PBMCs. CDR3 residues: CASSVGPNTEAFF. The CDR3 coding sequence is TGTGCCAGCAGTGTGGGCCCGAACACTGAAGCTTTCTTT. Using reference TRBV2 and TRBJ1-1 for the parts outside the CDR3, the full variable domain is EPEVTQTPSHQVTQMGQEVILRCVPISNHLYFYWYRQILGQKVEFLVSFYNNEISEKSEIFDDQFSVERPDGSNFTLKIRSTKLEDSAMYFCASSVGPNTEAFFGQGTRLTVV.